Listed below are T cell receptor beta chains from one sample, sequenced in a study of blood T cell repertoires in COVID-19. Libraries were prepared by immunoSEQ multiplex PCR; TCRdb keeps only in-frame clonotypes and omits some of them. The sample contains fewer than 300,000 clones, about 85% of which appear only once. Source material: peripheral blood. The receptors were sampled from a human donor with COVID-19, enrolled during active disease. The donor label of this sample is uncertain. Each CDR3 is given with its conserved first and last residue. D genes are given only for firm matches. The listing skips clone size in some rows; elsewhere it reads once, few, many or a size class.

>-|TRBJ2-1|TRBV5-1|-
TGCGCCAGCAGCTTAGCGGACCCCTCCTACAATGAGCAGTTCTTC
CASSLADPSYNEQFF
>-|TRBJ1-1|TRBV30|-
TGTGCCTGTGGGACTTTCGCGAACACTGAAGCTTTCTTT
CACGTFANTEAFF
>TRBD1|TRBJ1-2|TRBV5-4|-
TGTGCCAGCAGCCCTATGAGGGGGCTTAACTATGGCTACACCTTC
CASSPMRGLNYGYTF
>TRBD1|TRBJ2-5|TRBV11-3|-
TGTGCCAGCAGCTTAGGGGGGACAGCTCAAGAGACCCAGTACTTC
CASSLGGTAQETQYF
>-|TRBJ1-3|TRBV9|once
TGTGCCAGCAGCGTAGACGGGGGTCAAGGCTCTGGAAACACCATATATTTT
CASSVDGGQGSGNTIYF
>-|TRBJ1-1|TRBV2|-
TGTGCCAGCAGTGAGGCCGGGATGAACACTGAAGCTTTCTTT
CASSEAGMNTEAFF
>TRBD1|TRBJ1-6|TRBV27|-
TGTGCCAGCAGTTTGGGACAGGGGGCGCACTCACCCCTCCACTTT
CASSLGQGAHSPLHF
>-|TRBJ1-5|TRBV5-1|-
TGCGCCAGCAGCCCGGGAGGGGGGCAGCCCCAGCATTTT
CASSPGGGQPQHF
>TRBD2|TRBJ2-1|TRBV7-2|-
TGTGCCAGCAGCTTAGATCGCCCGGGGGTGACTAGCGGGTATAATGAGCAGTTCTTC
CASSLDRPGVTSGYNEQFF
>TRBD1|TRBJ1-4|TRBV5-4|-
TGTGCCAGCGGCCAGACAGGGGTTAAGGGACCCATTGAAAAACTGTTTTTT
CASGQTGVKGPIEKLFF
>-|TRBJ2-3|TRBV4-1|-
TGCGCCAGCAGCCTCCCCCCAACAGATACGCAGTATTTT
CASSLPPTDTQYF
>TRBD1|TRBJ1-4|TRBV19|-
TGTGCCAGTAGTTCGGGGACAGGGTATGAAAAACTGTTTTTT
CASSSGTGYEKLFF
>TRBD1|TRBJ2-7|TRBV19|-
TGTGCCACCAGGGGCAGGGGGCCGGTCGAGCAGTACTTC
CATRGRGPVEQYF
>TRBD1|TRBJ2-5|TRBV12-5|few
TGTGCTAGTGGTTTGTCTATTACGACAGGGGGCAGACAAGAGACCCAGTACTTC
CASGLSITTGGRQETQYF
>-|TRBJ2-6|TRBV19|-
TGTGCCAGTAGTATACCGGCAGGGAACGGGGCCAACGTCCTGACTTTC
CASSIPAGNGANVLTF